These T cell receptor beta chains were read from a single sample in a study of control samples from healthy donors and cancer patients. Assay: immunoSEQ multiplex PCR; the TCRdb copy retains only in-frame clones and omits some. The table has roughly 76,000 clones, less than 95% seen once. Sequencing was performed on blood. The origin of the receptors is a middle-aged woman in good health. The CDR3 runs from the conserved cysteine through the conserved F or W. The order of the fields is CDR3 DNA, CDR3 protein, V gene, J gene, clone size, D gene. The D gene is left open where the match is weak. Clone size is stated in some rows and not others, as once, few, many or a class when expanded.

CDR3nt: TGTGCCAGCAGCTTTATGACAGTAACCGGGGAGCTGTTTTTT; CDR3aa: CASSFMTVTGELFF; v_gene: TRBV7-9; j_gene: TRBJ2-2; abundance: .; d_gene: .
CDR3nt: TGTGCCAGCTCACCATTCCGGGTTTCAGGCACCGGGGAGCTGTTTTTT; CDR3aa: CASSPFRVSGTGELFF; v_gene: TRBV18; j_gene: TRBJ2-2; abundance: once; d_gene: .
CDR3nt: TGTGCCAGCAGCCAAGGACTTAACACAGATACGCAGTATTTT; CDR3aa: CASSQGLNTDTQYF; v_gene: TRBV3-1/TRBV3-2; j_gene: TRBJ2-3; abundance: .; d_gene: .
CDR3nt: TGTGTCGAGGCCGGGGTCGGGAACACTGAAGCTTTCTTT; CDR3aa: CVEAGVGNTEAFF; v_gene: TRBV9; j_gene: TRBJ1-1; abundance: .; d_gene: .
CDR3nt: TGTGCCAGTAGTTGGTCGCTAAACACTGAAGCTTTCTTT; CDR3aa: CASSWSLNTEAFF; v_gene: TRBV19; j_gene: TRBJ1-1; abundance: .; d_gene: .
CDR3nt: TGCGCCAGCAGCCAAGGCACTGGGGTAGTCTCCCCTCTTGAGTTCTTC; CDR3aa: CASSQGTGVVSPLEFF; v_gene: TRBV4-1; j_gene: TRBJ2-1; abundance: .; d_gene: .
CDR3nt: TGCGCCAGCAGCTTGGCCCCAGGGATCGTTAGTGGCTACACCTTC; CDR3aa: CASSLAPGIVSGYTF; v_gene: TRBV5-1; j_gene: TRBJ1-2; abundance: once; d_gene: .
CDR3nt: TGTGCCAGCAGCTTAGAACAGGGGAATAATTCACCCCTCCACTTT; CDR3aa: CASSLEQGNNSPLHF; v_gene: TRBV11-2; j_gene: TRBJ1-6; abundance: .; d_gene: TRBD1
CDR3nt: TGTGCCAGCAGTTTACCCCTAGGATACAATGAGCAGTTCTTC; CDR3aa: CASSLPLGYNEQFF; v_gene: TRBV28; j_gene: TRBJ2-1; abundance: .; d_gene: .
CDR3nt: TGCAGCGTTGAAGATCCGCGGGAGGGCCCCTACAATGAGCAGTTCTTC; CDR3aa: CSVEDPREGPYNEQFF; v_gene: TRBV29-1; j_gene: TRBJ2-1; abundance: .; d_gene: TRBD2
CDR3nt: TGTGCCAGCAGCCAAACCTCTGATTCTGGAAACACCATATATTTT; CDR3aa: CASSQTSDSGNTIYF; v_gene: TRBV14; j_gene: TRBJ1-3; abundance: .; d_gene: .
CDR3nt: TGCAGCGTTGCCGGTGAAAGGGGCGAGCAGTACTTC; CDR3aa: CSVAGERGEQYF; v_gene: TRBV29-1; j_gene: TRBJ2-7; abundance: .; d_gene: .
CDR3nt: TGTGCCAGCAGCGGCGGACAGGGCCCGGTTGCTTTCTTT; CDR3aa: CASSGGQGPVAFF; v_gene: TRBV9; j_gene: TRBJ1-1; abundance: .; d_gene: TRBD1
CDR3nt: TGTGCCAGCAGTTCCGGGACAGGGCATCAGCCCCAGCATTTT; CDR3aa: CASSSGTGHQPQHF; v_gene: TRBV7-9; j_gene: TRBJ1-5; abundance: once; d_gene: TRBD1
CDR3nt: TGTGCCAGCAGTTATTTGGCTAGCGGGGAAAACCTACGGGACTACGAGCAGTACTTC; CDR3aa: CASSYLASGENLRDYEQYF; v_gene: TRBV6-2/TRBV6-3; j_gene: TRBJ2-7; abundance: .; d_gene: TRBD2
CDR3nt: TGTGCCAGCAGAGGGGTGGCCAGGGGCCAGTACTTC; CDR3aa: CASRGVARGQYF; v_gene: TRBV2; j_gene: TRBJ2-5; abundance: few; d_gene: .
CDR3nt: TGTGCCAGCAGCGTAACGGCAGGGTTTTTGTTCCGTGAGTTCTTC; CDR3aa: CASSVTAGFLFREFF; v_gene: TRBV7-8; j_gene: TRBJ2-1; abundance: .; d_gene: .
CDR3nt: TGTGCCAGTAGTATCTCAGGCGCTTACACTGAAGCTTTCTTT; CDR3aa: CASSISGAYTEAFF; v_gene: TRBV19; j_gene: TRBJ1-1; abundance: once; d_gene: .
CDR3nt: TGTGCCAGCAGTTTAAATGAGCAGTTCTTC; CDR3aa: CASSLNEQFF; v_gene: TRBV12-3/TRBV12-4; j_gene: TRBJ2-1; abundance: few; d_gene: .
CDR3nt: TGCGCCAGCAGTCACTGGCCTCCGACAAAGGGTCCCTCTGAAGCTTTCTTT; CDR3aa: CASSHWPPTKGPSEAFF; v_gene: TRBV23-1; j_gene: TRBJ1-1; abundance: few; d_gene: .
CDR3nt: TGTGCCAGCAGCCAAGAAGGGGGTACCACGAGCTCCTACAATGAGCAGTTCTTC; CDR3aa: CASSQEGGTTSSYNEQFF; v_gene: TRBV3-1/TRBV3-2; j_gene: TRBJ2-1; abundance: .; d_gene: .
CDR3nt: TGCGCCAGTAAGCAGCCGGGCCCTGGAACGGCCTACGAGCAGTACTTC; CDR3aa: CASKQPGPGTAYEQYF; v_gene: TRBV23-1; j_gene: TRBJ2-7; abundance: .; d_gene: .
CDR3nt: TGTGCCAGCAGCTTCGGAGGGGCGGGCGGGGGCCTCACAGATACGCAGTATTTT; CDR3aa: CASSFGGAGGGLTDTQYF; v_gene: TRBV11-3; j_gene: TRBJ2-3; abundance: .; d_gene: .
CDR3nt: TGTGCCACCAAAACAGGGGGCCTTAGCAATCAGCCCCAGCATTTT; CDR3aa: CATKTGGLSNQPQHF; v_gene: TRBV19; j_gene: TRBJ1-5; abundance: .; d_gene: TRBD1
CDR3nt: TGTGCCAGCAGTCGAGGACTAGCGGAAGATGGGTTCTTC; CDR3aa: CASSRGLAEDGFF; v_gene: TRBV12-3/TRBV12-4; j_gene: TRBJ2-1; abundance: .; d_gene: TRBD2
CDR3nt: TGCAGCTGGAGGCCTAGCAGTTACAATGAGCAGTTCTTC; CDR3aa: CSWRPSSYNEQFF; v_gene: TRBV29-1; j_gene: TRBJ2-1; abundance: .; d_gene: .
CDR3nt: TGCGCCAGCAGCCTCCGGGAGAGGAATTCACCCCTCCACTTT; CDR3aa: CASSLRERNSPLHF; v_gene: TRBV5-1; j_gene: TRBJ1-6; abundance: .; d_gene: .
CDR3nt: TGTGCCAGCATATTCTTAGGCAGGGCTCCTGGGGCCAACGTCCTGACTTTC; CDR3aa: CASIFLGRAPGANVLTF; v_gene: TRBV2; j_gene: TRBJ2-6; abundance: .; d_gene: .
CDR3nt: TGTGCCAGCAAGGAGGGGCGAGCGGGCACAGATACGCAGTATTTT; CDR3aa: CASKEGRAGTDTQYF; v_gene: TRBV6-5; j_gene: TRBJ2-3; abundance: .; d_gene: .
CDR3nt: TGTGCCTCATGCCCCTTCGGTGCGGTGAACACTGAAGCTTTCTTT; CDR3aa: CASCPFGAVNTEAFF; v_gene: TRBV6-6; j_gene: TRBJ1-1; abundance: .; d_gene: .
CDR3nt: TGTGCCAGCACCGAATCTCGCGGTGAGGAAAAACTGTTTTTT; CDR3aa: CASTESRGEEKLFF; v_gene: TRBV2; j_gene: TRBJ1-4; abundance: few; d_gene: .
CDR3nt: TGCAGCGTTGAACGGGGCATGAACACTGAAGCTTTCTTT; CDR3aa: CSVERGMNTEAFF; v_gene: TRBV29-1; j_gene: TRBJ1-1; abundance: .; d_gene: .
CDR3nt: TGCGCCAGCAGCTTGGGACGGACAGGCTCGAACACTGAAACTTTCTTT; CDR3aa: CASSLGRTGSNTETFF; v_gene: TRBV5-1; j_gene: TRBJ1-1; abundance: .; d_gene: TRBD1
CDR3nt: TGTGCCAGCAGTCCCCGAGAAGTATCAGGCAATGAGCAGTTCTTC; CDR3aa: CASSPREVSGNEQFF; v_gene: TRBV27; j_gene: TRBJ2-1; abundance: once; d_gene: .
CDR3nt: TGTGCCAGCAGCTTAGGACAGATTAGCAATCAGCCCCAGCATTTT; CDR3aa: CASSLGQISNQPQHF; v_gene: TRBV7-2; j_gene: TRBJ1-5; abundance: .; d_gene: .
CDR3nt: TGTGCCACCAGTGATCCGACTAGCGGCACAGATACGCAGTATTTT; CDR3aa: CATSDPTSGTDTQYF; v_gene: TRBV24-1; j_gene: TRBJ2-3; abundance: .; d_gene: TRBD2
CDR3nt: TGTGCCAGCAGTCCAAATAGCGGCAATGAGCAGTTCTTC; CDR3aa: CASSPNSGNEQFF; v_gene: TRBV27; j_gene: TRBJ2-1; abundance: once; d_gene: .
CDR3nt: TGTGCCAGCAGCCTACTAGGTGAGGGCACAGATACGCAGTATTTT; CDR3aa: CASSLLGEGTDTQYF; v_gene: TRBV6-5; j_gene: TRBJ2-3; abundance: .; d_gene: .
CDR3nt: TGTGCCAGCAGTTGGGCCCAAAGCTCCTACAATGAGCAGTTCTTC; CDR3aa: CASSWAQSSYNEQFF; v_gene: TRBV6-2/TRBV6-3; j_gene: TRBJ2-1; abundance: .; d_gene: .
CDR3nt: TGCAGTGTAGGGTCGGACACTGAAGCTTTCTTT; CDR3aa: CSVGSDTEAFF; v_gene: TRBV20-1; j_gene: TRBJ1-1; abundance: .; d_gene: .
CDR3nt: TGCGCCAGCAACCTGCGGGGACTAGCGGAAGAGACCCAGTACTTC; CDR3aa: CASNLRGLAEETQYF; v_gene: TRBV4-1; j_gene: TRBJ2-5; abundance: .; d_gene: TRBD2
CDR3nt: TGTGCCAGCAGTTACAGGGGAGGGAATTCACCCCTCCACTTT; CDR3aa: CASSYRGGNSPLHF; v_gene: TRBV27; j_gene: TRBJ1-6; abundance: .; d_gene: TRBD1
CDR3nt: TGCGCCAGCAGCTTGGGTCTAGCGGGGAGTCAAGAGACCCAGTACTTC; CDR3aa: CASSLGLAGSQETQYF; v_gene: TRBV5-1; j_gene: TRBJ2-5; abundance: once; d_gene: TRBD2
CDR3nt: TGTGCCAGCAAGGGAAGACAGGGAGGAGAAAAACTGTTTTTT; CDR3aa: CASKGRQGGEKLFF; v_gene: TRBV6-5; j_gene: TRBJ1-4; abundance: .; d_gene: TRBD1